This T cell receptor (beta chain) is drawn from a study of neurological immune-mediated disorders. About the research overall: A relapsing-remitting course was seen in about 90% of the 34 multiple sclerosis patients and a secondary progressive course in 3.

This clonotype was seen at least ten times. Its antigen is unknown. Trimming shortened V by 0 bases and J by 2 bases, and 8 bases separated the two germline ends. Germline V gives CDR1 SGHRS, CDR2 YFSETQ. CDR3 length: 14 amino acids. Over 170 million TCR-beta sequences from 15-18 subjects came out of each sequencing run. Each CDR3 protein is one row after TCRdb ran MiXCR on the 5' RACE reads. The repertoire holds roughly 65,000 distinct CDR3 sequences, with roughly 3.7% as singletons. Overall study results and limits: The absence of shared CDR3 amino acid sequences among expanded clones across subjects suggests private repertoires in all groups.

The chain has TRBV5-1 and TRBJ1-1; D is ambiguous. The TCR originated in a man aged 50-60 years with multiple sclerosis. Specimen: PBMCs. CDR3 in amino acids: CASSLVGGNTEAFF. Written as DNA, the CDR3 is TGCGCCAGCAGCTTGGTTGGCGGTAACACTGAAGCTTTCTTT.